Below, 21 T cell receptor beta chains from the same sample are listed, as sequenced in a study of blood T cells in healthy people across ages. The use of a sample-barcoded 5' primer and a J-beta primer mix characterized a second PCR of 7 to 11 cycles. TCRdb independently ran MiXCR on the 5' RACE reads; one entry per CDR3 protein. Of some 1.8 million distinct CDR3 sequences listed, about 39% are singletons. Material for sequencing was blood. These TCRs come from a human donor in good health.

This clonotype was counted only a few times. The chain recombines TRBV28 with TRBJ2-4, with D maybe TRBD2 (5 bases). The germline V gene has CDR1 MDHEN and CDR2 SYDVKM. Trimming removed 2 bases at V and 7 bases at J, with 15 bases between. The length of the CDR3 is 15 residues. CDR3 bases: TGTGCCAGCAGTTTAACGGGCAGAGGGTTGAACATTCAGTACTTC. It codes for CASSLTGRGLNIQYF.

This clonotype showed up just once. This chain connects TRBV20-1 to TRBJ1-1; D might be TRBD1 (5 bases). V lost 3 bases to trimming and J lost 3 bases, with 11 bases between them. CDR3 length: 13 amino acids. The V gene's germline CDR1 is DFQATT and CDR2 SNEGSKA (reference sequence). CDR3 amino acids: CSASRGMYTEAFF. The CDR3 DNA reads as TGCAGTGCTAGTCGGGGGATGTACACTGAAGCTTTCTTT.

The V call is TRBV6-1, the J call TRBJ2-3, with 8 nucleotides matching TRBD1. Trimming removed 6 bases from V and 2 bases from J; junction bases left unmatched: 7. CDR1 and CDR2 (germline): MNHNS, SASEGT. This CDR3 comprises 15 residues. The CDR3 sequence is CASSFQGALTDTQYF. The CDR3 coding sequence is TGTGCCAGCAGCTTTCAGGGGGCGCTCACAGATACGCAGTATTTT.

This clonotype was seen a few times. The V and J genes are TRBV10-3 and TRBJ1-1; the D is unclear. The CDR3 contains 14 residues. The germline V and J ends were trimmed by 2 bases and 5 bases, with 12 bases remaining between them. The germline V gene has CDR1 ENHRY and CDR2 SYGVKD. The CDR3 here is CAISEDPKWTEAFF. Here the CDR3 DNA reads TGTGCCATCAGTGAGGATCCCAAATGGACTGAAGCTTTCTTT.

This chain links TRBV27 with TRBJ2-7; TRBD1 aligns across 8 bases. There are 15 residues in the CDR3. Per germline, CDR1 MNHEY and CDR2 SMNVEV (reference sequence). V lost 1 base to trimming and J lost 0 bases; unmatched junction nucleotides: 2. CDR3 residues: CASSLYRGISYEQYF. CDR3 bases: TGTGCCAGCAGTTTATACAGGGGGATCTCCTACGAGCAGTACTTC.

V gene TRBV7-9 combines with J gene TRBJ1-2; no firm D call. Germline CDR1 reads SEHNR; CDR2 reads FQNEAQ (reference sequence). With 6 bases removed from V and 3 bases from J, the gap between germline ends came to 8 bases. This CDR3 is 12 amino acids long. The CDR3, as DNA: TGTGCCAGCAGGGTGGACGACTATGGCTACACCTTC. It encodes CASRVDDYGYTF.

This clonotype was detected only a few times. The chain joins TRBV4-1 to TRBJ1-5; unclear D gene. V was clipped by 1 base and J by 4 bases, with 8 bases between them. The CDR3 totals 14 residues. Per the germline V gene, CDR1 is MGHRA and CDR2 is YSYEKL. This chain's CDR3 is CASSQGAVNQPQHF. CDR3 bases: TGCGCCAGCAGCCAAGGGGCAGTGAATCAGCCCCAGCATTTT.

This clonotype was detected only a few times. The genes are TRBV28 and TRBJ1-4; D uncertain. Trimming took off 6 bases at V and 5 bases at J, with 10 bases between the two ends. The CDR3 is 13 residues long. Germline assignment: CDR1 MDHEN and CDR2 SYDVKM. This CDR3 reads CASRNGRNEKLFF. Written as DNA, the CDR3 is TGTGCCAGCAGGAACGGGAGGAATGAAAAACTGTTTTTT. The full variable domain, its missing parts supplied by reference TRBV28 and TRBJ1-4, is DVKVTQSSRYLVKRTGEKVFLECVQDMDHENMFWYRQDPGLGLRLIYFSYDVKMKEKGDIPEGYSVSREKKERFSLILESASTNQTSMYLCASRNGRNEKLFFGSGTQLSVL.

This clonotype was counted a few times. The CDR3: CASSLEGQGAHYEQYF. In DNA, the CDR3 is TGTGCCAGCAGCTTGGAGGGACAGGGGGCGCACTACGAGCAGTACTTC. The gene calls are TRBV7-2 and TRBJ2-7, with 12 bases fitting TRBD1. The length of the CDR3 is 16 residues. V dropped 3 bases and J dropped 3; count of bases not matched to a gene: 6. Germline V gene sequence: CDR1 SGHTA, CDR2 FQGNSA.

The genes are TRBV28 and TRBJ2-4; TRBD2 is a possible D gene (5 bases). The CDR3 has 12 amino acids. CDR1 and CDR2 from the germline V gene are MDHEN and SYDVKM. V lost 5 bases, J lost 13 bases, and 15 bases lay in between. This CDR3 reads CASSLEGQEQYF. DNA for the CDR3: TGTGCCAGCAGTCTCGAGGGCCAAGAGCAGTACTTC.

This clonotype was detected a few times. This chain links TRBV28 with TRBJ1-5; 8 positions agree with TRBD1. V trimming: 6 bases; J trimming: 4 bases; junction bases outside the gene matches: 8. Germline loops: CDR1 MDHEN, CDR2 SYDVKM. The CDR3 runs 15 residues. CDR3 protein: CASRLAGTGNQPQHF. The CDR3 DNA reads TGTGCCAGCAGGCTCGCCGGGACAGGTAATCAGCCCCAGCATTTT.

Comments on this clonotype: Its ends do not fully match the called genes, so a read error is possible. The chain combines TRBV5-5 with TRBJ1-4, with D possibly TRBD1 on 5 matching bases. This CDR3 is 16 amino acids long. CDR1 is SGHKS, CDR2 YYEKEE, per germline (reference sequence). CDR3 sequence: CAGSHTKGTTNEKLFF. The CDR3 DNA reads as TGTGCCGGCAGCCACACCAAAGGGACGACTAATGAAAAACTGTTTTTT.

The sample holds a few counts of this clonotype. This rearrangement joins TRBV20-1 to TRBJ2-4; unclear D gene. The J call may be wrong; the DNA end is better matched by TRBJ2-7. The length of the CDR3 is 14 residues. Germline CDR1 DFQATT, CDR2 SNEGSKA (reference sequence). The CDR3 DNA is TGCAGTGCTAGAGATTGGCGGCAGGAATACGAGCAGTACTTC. Translating gives CSARDWRQEYEQYF.

This clonotype was seen a handful of times. The gene calls are TRBV7-2 and TRBJ2-1, with 9 bases fitting TRBD2. The CDR3 is made up of 15 amino acids. The V gene's germline CDR1 is SGHTA and CDR2 FQGNSA. Trimming took 5 bases from V and 10 from J; bases not matched to a gene: 12. CDR3 nucleotides: TGTGCCAGCAGCCTACAGCGGGGGGATTGGGTCGAGCAGTTCTTC. Encoded protein: CASSLQRGDWVEQFF.

V gene TRBV20-1 combines with J gene TRBJ2-3, with TRBD2 matching 8 bases. The CDR3 sequence is 16 residues long. Germline V CDR1 and CDR2: DFQATT, SNEGSKA (reference sequence). V shed 1 base and J 2 bases; nucleotides not matched to a gene: 8. The CDR3: CSARGAAGGLTDTQYF. For the CDR3, the DNA is TGCAGTGCTAGAGGGGCGGCGGGGGGCCTCACAGATACGCAGTATTTT.

This clonotype was seen ten or more times. J is TRBJ2-7 and V is TRBV20-1; tentative D call: TRBD1 (6 bases). Germline V gene lookup returns CDR1 DFQATT and CDR2 SNEGSKA (reference sequence). Trimming pared 6 bases from V and 3 bases from J, leaving 9 bases between. The CDR3 has 11 residues. The CDR3 DNA reads as TGCAGTGCCAGGGGTGGCTACGAGCAGTACTTC. Its protein product is CSARGGYEQYF.

This clonotype occurred a few times. The gene calls are TRBV15 and TRBJ1-5; a possible D gene is TRBD1 (5 bases). V was clipped by 2 bases and J by 5 bases, with 16 bases between them. The CDR3 extends over 16 amino acids. Germline V gene sequence: CDR1 LNHNV, CDR2 YYDKDF (reference sequence). The CDR3 reads CATSRSPGSGDQPQHF. As DNA, the CDR3 is TGTGCCACCAGCAGATCACCAGGGTCCGGGGATCAGCCCCAGCATTTT.

The chain combines TRBV5-1 with TRBJ2-7; D is unresolved. Trimming stripped 4 bases from V and 2 bases from J, with 16 bases between. Germline V CDR1 and CDR2: SGHRS, YFSETQ. CDR3 length: 15 residues. Here the CDR3 reads CASSPARHITYEQYF. The CDR3 nucleotides read TGCGCCAGCAGCCCCGCTCGACACATCACCTACGAGCAGTACTTC. The variable domain in full, completed from reference TRBV5-1 and TRBJ2-7, reads KAGVTQTPRYLIKTRGQQVTLSCSPISGHRSVSWYQQTPGQGLQFLFEYFSETQRNKGNFPGRFSGRQFSNSRSEMNVSTLELGDSALYLCASSPARHITYEQYFGPGTRLTVT.

This clonotype was detected a few times. The gene calls are TRBV3-1 and TRBJ2-6; maybe TRBD1 (5 bases). Germline CDR1 reads LGHDT; CDR2 reads YNNKEL (reference sequence). The CDR3 extends over 14 amino acids. The V end lost 2 bases, the J end lost 5 bases, and 7 bases lay between the germline ends. The CDR3 loop reads CASSQPDRANVLTF. CDR3 DNA: TGTGCCAGCAGCCAACCGGACAGGGCCAACGTCCTGACTTTC.

This chain uses TRBV6-5 with TRBJ2-5; possibly TRBD2 for D (6 bases). The V gene's germline CDR1 is MNHEY and CDR2 SVGAGI. The CDR3 loop spans 14 amino acids. Trimming removed 4 bases from V and 4 bases from J, with 13 bases in between. In DNA, the CDR3 is TGTGCCAGCAGTTGGGGGACTGAGGGAGAGACCCAGTACTTC. It is translated as CASSWGTEGETQYF.

The chain recombines TRBV6-1 with TRBJ2-5; D is unclear. Trimming pared 8 bases from V and 2 bases from J, leaving 9 bases between. The CDR3 is 12 residues long. The germline gives CDR1 MNHNS, CDR2 SASEGT. The CDR3 reads CASAWGQETQYF. The CDR3 bases are TGTGCCAGCGCTTGGGGACAAGAGACCCAGTACTTC.